These 19 T cell receptor beta chains were sequenced from one sample in a study of shared clonotypes between healthy human individuals. Using immunoSEQ multiplex PCR, the repertoire was profiled, and TCRdb retains in-frame clones only, with some absent. The sample yields roughly 1,500,000 clones, roughly 98.5% seen once. Sequencing was done on a sample of naive CD4+ T cells sorted from blood. The sample's subset: CD45RA+ positively selected. These receptor sequences come from a man aged 30-40 years in good health.

The rearrangement uses TRBV2 and TRBJ1-1; no reliable D call. This CDR3 contains 13 residues. V dropped 3 bases and J dropped 0 bases, with 5 bases sitting between them. Germline V gene lookup returns CDR1 SNHLY and CDR2 FYNNEI. CDR3 sequence reads: CASSDLVNTEAFF. CDR3 in DNA: TGTGCCAGCAGTGATTTGGTGAACACTGAAGCTTTCTTT.

This chain links TRBV11-3 with TRBJ2-1; the D is unclear. Trimming pared 5 bases from V and 6 bases from J, leaving 11 bases between. Germline V gives CDR1 SGHNT, CDR2 YENEEA. The CDR3 loop spans 13 amino acids. CDR3 amino acids: CASSPGPVNEQFF. Here the CDR3 DNA reads TGTGCCAGCAGCCCCGGACCTGTCAATGAGCAGTTCTTC.

The chain joins TRBV18 to TRBJ1-1, with 11 positions matching TRBD1. CDR3 length: 16 residues. The V gene's germline CDR1 is KGHSH and CDR2 LQKENI. With V trimmed by 4 bases and J by 7 bases, 11 bases remained unmatched. This CDR3 reads CASSLGQGVFRFEAFF. The CDR3 nucleotides read TGTGCCAGCTCACTGGGACAGGGGGTTTTCAGGTTTGAAGCTTTCTTT.

The rearrangement joins TRBV4-1 to TRBJ1-4, with D uncertain. The germline V and J ends were trimmed by 1 base and 0 bases, with 6 bases remaining between them. The V gene's germline CDR1 is MGHRA and CDR2 YSYEKL. The CDR3 contains 15 residues. The CDR3: CASSQGRATNEKLFF. The CDR3 DNA sequence: TGCGCCAGCAGCCAAGGGCGGGCAACTAATGAAAAACTGTTTTTT.

The gene calls are TRBV5-1 and TRBJ2-7; TRBD1 is a possible D gene (6 bases). The ends were cut back, 0 bases at V and 4 bases at J, with 14 bases in the middle. The length of the CDR3 is 15 residues. Looked up from germline, CDR1 is SGHRS and CDR2 is YFSETQ. The CDR3 region has the DNA TGCGCCAGCAGCTTGGCCCCACAGGGCCCGTACGAGCAGTACTTC. Protein sequence: CASSLAPQGPYEQYF.

CDR3 amino acids: CASSPRDTTYEQYF. The CDR3 coding sequence is TGTGCCAGCAGCCCCAGAGACACGACCTACGAGCAGTACTTC. The rearrangement uses TRBV7-8 and TRBJ2-7, with D unresolved. V was shortened by 5 bases and J by 2 bases, with 13 bases between the two germline ends. CDR1 SGHVS and CDR2 FQNEAQ come from the germline V gene. The CDR3 length is 14 residues.

V is TRBV6-5 and J is TRBJ1-4; D is perhaps TRBD1 (6 bases). The V gene's germline CDR1 is MNHEY and CDR2 SVGAGI. V was cut by 0 bases and J by 1 base, with 9 bases left in between. There are 16 residues in the CDR3. In nucleotides, the CDR3 is TGTGCCAGCAGTTACTCGTCACAGGGAACTAATGAAAAACTGTTTTTT. Translated, it gives CASSYSSQGTNEKLFF.

This chain links TRBV7-2 with TRBJ2-3, with D perhaps TRBD2 (6 bases). Germline-derived CDR1 and CDR2 are SGHTA and FQGNSA. The V end lost 2 bases, the J end lost 4 bases, and 19 bases lay between the germline ends. This CDR3 is 17 amino acids long. The CDR3 DNA is TGTGCCAGCAGCTTACCTACTAGCTCCCTTATATCAGATACGCAGTATTTT. The encoded protein is CASSLPTSSLISDTQYF.

The V and J genes are TRBV5-1 and TRBJ2-3; 10 bases are a match to TRBD1. Germline V CDR1 and CDR2: SGHRS, YFSETQ. The CDR3 spans 16 residues. Trimming at V came to 2 bases and at J to 4 bases, leaving 7 bases not matched to a gene. CDR3: CASSFQGTGDADTQYF. The CDR3 coding sequence is TGCGCCAGCAGCTTTCAGGGGACAGGGGACGCAGATACGCAGTATTTT.

The chain uses TRBV6-4 and TRBJ2-3, with D perhaps being TRBD1 or TRBD2 (7 bases each). CDR3 length: 15 amino acids. V lost 6 bases, J lost 3 bases, and 16 bases lay in between. Germline V gene lookup returns CDR1 MRHNA and CDR2 SNTAGT. CDR3 coding DNA: TGTGCCAGCAGCCGACAGGGAGGGGGAACAGATACGCAGTATTTT. The encoded protein is CASSRQGGGTDTQYF.

The DNA of the CDR3 is TGTGCCAGCAGTGGGACAATCGAAGGTGAAAAACTGTTTTTT. Protein: CASSGTIEGEKLFF. The chain links TRBV6-1 to TRBJ1-4, with D tentatively TRBD1 (5 bases). V lost 4 bases and J 7 bases, leaving 13 bases between the germline ends. This CDR3 spans 14 amino acids. Germline V CDR1 and CDR2: MNHNS, SASEGT.

The rearrangement uses TRBV5-6 and TRBJ2-1; D is perhaps TRBD1 (7 bases). Germline V gives CDR1 SGHDT, CDR2 YYEEEE. V shed 3 bases and J shed 0 bases, with 13 bases lying between them. The CDR3 consists of 16 residues. The CDR3 DNA reads TGTGCCAGCAGCTCCAGGGGGGTCAGCTCCTACAATGAGCAGTTCTTC. Protein product: CASSSRGVSSYNEQFF.

The chain has TRBV4-3 and TRBJ2-7; either TRBD1 or TRBD2 may fit D (5 bases each). V lost 4 bases and J lost 7, with 14 bases in between. Looked up from germline, CDR1 is LGHNA and CDR2 is YSLEER. This CDR3 has 13 residues. This CDR3 reads CASSRLRGREQYF. In nucleotides, the CDR3 is TGCGCCAGCAGCCGTCTACGGGGACGGGAGCAGTACTTC.

A remark on this clone: Other nucleotide sequences in the sample specify the same CDR3. The chain uses TRBV6-1 and TRBJ2-5, with 8 nucleotides matching TRBD1. CDR1 MNHNS and CDR2 SASEGT come from the germline V gene. The CDR3 length is 13 residues. The V gene end was trimmed by 6 bases and the J gene end by 2 bases; junction bases not matched to a gene: 2. The CDR3 is CASRTGVQETQYF. The CDR3 coding sequence is TGTGCCAGCAGGACAGGGGTACAAGAGACCCAGTACTTC.

J is TRBJ1-5 and V is TRBV28; unclear D gene. Trimming removed 6 bases at V and 1 base at J, with 10 bases between. Germline V lookup: CDR1 MDHEN, CDR2 SYDVKM. CDR3 length: 14 residues. The CDR3 DNA reads as TGTGCCAGCAGCCGCGTTTTGAGCAATCAGCCCCAGCATTTT. Translated, it gives CASSRVLSNQPQHF.

The chain couples TRBV10-3 to TRBJ2-2, with D tentatively TRBD1 or TRBD2 (5 bases each). From germline, CDR1 is ENHRY and CDR2 SYGVKD. The CDR3 consists of 13 residues. Trimming cost V 11 bases and J 0 bases, with 10 bases left between them. The CDR3 loop reads CASGTPNTGELFF. The DNA of the CDR3 is TGTGCCTCCGGGACCCCGAACACCGGGGAGCTGTTTTTT.

This chain connects TRBV5-4 to TRBJ2-1; 7 bases agree with TRBD2. Germline CDR1 is SGHNT and CDR2 is YYREEE (reference sequence). The CDR3 runs to 16 residues. V dropped 1 base and J dropped 1; count of bases not matched to a gene: 5. This CDR3 reads CASSLPGLVSYNEQFF. CDR3 in DNA: TGTGCCAGCAGCTTGCCCGGACTAGTGTCCTACAATGAGCAGTTCTTC. Looking up the rest from reference TRBV5-4 and TRBJ2-1 gives the full variable domain: ETGVTQSPTHLIKTRGQQVTLRCSSQSGHNTVSWYQQALGQGPQFIFQYYREEENGRGNFPPRFSGLQFPNYSSELNVNALELDDSALYLCASSLPGLVSYNEQFFGPGTRLTVL.

The chain has TRBV6-1 and TRBJ1-5; no clear D gene. The CDR3 is 12 residues long. Trimming cost V 5 bases and J 7 bases, with 9 bases left between them. Germline CDR1 is MNHNS and CDR2 is SASEGT. The CDR3 DNA follows: TGTGCCAGCAGTCTGGGATGGCAGCCCCAGCATTTT. It specifies CASSLGWQPQHF.

As regards this clone: Different DNA sequences within this sample yield the same CDR3. This chain connects TRBV20-1 to TRBJ2-3; D is undetermined. Germline V gives CDR1 DFQATT, CDR2 SNEGSKA (reference sequence). Between the trimmed V and J ends, which lost 6 bases and 6 bases, there was a span of 10 bases. The CDR3 totals 11 residues. The CDR3 protein is CSAPRSDTQYF. The CDR3 region has the DNA TGCAGTGCACCCCGATCCGATACGCAGTATTTT.